Listed below are T cell receptor beta chains from one sample, sequenced in a study of cytomegalovirus exposure and HLA in healthy donors. Assay used: immunoSEQ multiplex PCR; TCRdb lists only in-frame clones, some missing. The table records 150,000 to 200,000 clones, approximately 85% of them present only once. Sequenced sample: PBMCs. The source of these receptors is a man aged 18-30 years in good health and CMV-seropositive. CDR3s include the opening cysteine and the closing phenylalanine or tryptophan. D genes are given only for firm matches. The listing skips clone size in some rows; elsewhere it reads once, few, many or a size class.

V	D	J	size	CDR3	DNA
TRBV27	NA	TRBJ2-1	NA	CASSSYFRQFF	TGTGCCAGCAGTTCCTACTTCCGACAGTTCTTC
TRBV19	NA	TRBJ1-5	NA	CASSIRGDSNQPQHF	TGTGCCAGTAGTATCCGGGGGGATAGCAATCAGCCCCAGCATTTT
TRBV7-6	TRBD2	TRBJ2-2	NA	CASSLPLHLAGGNTGELFF	TGTGCCAGCAGCTTACCTCTCCATCTAGCGGGGGGTAACACCGGGGAGCTGTTTTTT
TRBV28	TRBD1	TRBJ1-5	few	CASTAGQGEIVRQPQHF	TGTGCCAGCACTGCCGGACAGGGGGAAATAGTCAGGCAGCCCCAGCATTTT
TRBV9	NA	TRBJ2-1	NA	CASSVPGTEQFF	TGTGCCAGCAGCGTACCTGGGACAGAGCAGTTCTTC
TRBV5-1	NA	TRBJ2-7	NA	CASSRSGTLNYEQYF	TGCGCCAGCAGCCGATCCGGGACACTTAACTACGAGCAGTACTTC
TRBV2	NA	TRBJ1-2	NA	CASSVREANYGYTF	TGTGCCAGCAGTGTCAGGGAGGCCAACTATGGCTACACCTTC
TRBV7-2	NA	TRBJ2-3	NA	CASSLGADTQYF	TGTGCCAGCAGCTTAGGAGCAGATACGCAGTATTTT
TRBV9	NA	TRBJ2-2	NA	CASSVLHTRGANTGELFF	TGTGCCAGCAGCGTCCTGCACACCCGCGGGGCGAACACCGGGGAGCTGTTTTTT
TRBV7-8	TRBD1	TRBJ1-3	once	CASSLPGQGVSGDENTIYF	TGTGCCAGCAGCTTGCCGGGACAGGGAGTCAGCGGCGATGAGAACACCATATATTTT
TRBV25-1	TRBD1	TRBJ1-6	once	CASSVGTGRNSPLHF	TGTGCCAGCAGTGTTGGGACAGGTCGTAATTCACCCCTCCACTTT
TRBV5-1	NA	TRBJ2-1	NA	CASSLTLVNNEQFF	TGCGCCAGCAGCTTGACGCTAGTCAACAATGAGCAGTTCTTC
TRBV5-6	TRBD2	TRBJ2-2	NA	CASSLYRGDTGELFF	TGTGCCAGCAGCCTCTACCGGGGGGACACCGGGGAGCTGTTTTTT
TRBV4-1	NA	TRBJ2-3	NA	CASSQDAGSTDTQYF	TGCGCCAGCAGCCAAGACGCGGGGTCCACAGATACGCAGTATTTT
TRBV4-1	TRBD2	TRBJ2-5	once	CASSQGSSGGRPETQYF	TGCGCCAGCAGCCAAGGATCTAGCGGGGGGCGCCCAGAGACCCAGTACTTC
TRBV25-1	NA	TRBJ2-1	NA	CARRGTHNEQFF	TGTGCCAGAAGGGGGACCCACAATGAGCAGTTCTTC
TRBV10-2	NA	TRBJ1-2	NA	CASSESRGYGYTF	TGCGCCAGCAGTGAGTCGAGAGGCTATGGCTACACCTTC
TRBV19	NA	TRBJ1-5	NA	CASSWVGKPQHF	TGTGCCAGTAGTTGGGTCGGGAAACCCCAGCATTTT
TRBV5-4	TRBD1	TRBJ1-1	NA	CASSGDRGPLTEAFF	TGTGCCAGCAGCGGGGACAGGGGACCCCTCACTGAAGCTTTCTTT
TRBV29-1	NA	TRBJ2-7	few	CSVVRSYEQYF	TGCAGCGTTGTACGTAGCTACGAGCAGTACTTC
TRBV7-9	TRBD1	TRBJ2-7	NA	CASSQDRNSYEQYF	TGTGCCAGCAGCCAGGACAGGAACTCCTACGAGCAGTACTTC
TRBV7-2	NA	TRBJ1-3	NA	CASSPGTLSSGNTIYF	TGTGCCAGCAGCCCCGGGACACTGTCCTCTGGAAACACCATATATTTT
TRBV28	TRBD1	TRBJ2-7	NA	CASSPGGTAYEQYF	TGTGCCAGCAGTCCCGGTGGGACAGCCTACGAGCAGTACTTC
TRBV6-5	TRBD1	TRBJ2-5	NA	CASRSPRGQEETQYF	TGTGCCAGCAGATCCCCCAGGGGGCAGGAAGAGACCCAGTACTTC
TRBV7-6	NA	TRBJ2-2	NA	CASSLSPGGSTGELFF	TGTGCCAGCAGCTTATCGCCAGGGGGGAGTACCGGGGAGCTGTTTTTT
TRBV18	TRBD1	TRBJ1-4	NA	CASSLGQGNEKLFF	TGTGCCAGCTCCCTGGGACAGGGGAATGAAAAACTGTTTTTT
TRBV7-3	NA	TRBJ2-5	NA	CASSFRGQETQYF	TGTGCCAGCAGCTTCCGGGGCCAAGAGACCCAGTACTTC
TRBV7-9	NA	TRBJ1-4	NA	CASAQSPYEKLFF	TGTGCCAGCGCCCAGTCCCCGTATGAAAAACTGTTTTTT
TRBV11-2	NA	TRBJ2-2	NA	CASSIVLQGGRAGELFF	TGTGCCAGCAGCATAGTACTACAGGGCGGTCGGGCCGGGGAGCTGTTTTTT
TRBV21-1	NA	TRBJ1-2	NA	CATEWDREDYGYTF	TGTGCCACCGAATGGGACAGGGAGGACTATGGCTACACCTTC
TRBV19	TRBD1	TRBJ1-5	once	CASSNPLGQGEYSNQPQHF	TGTGCCAGTAGTAACCCCCTGGGACAGGGGGAATATAGCAATCAGCCCCAGCATTTT
TRBV19	NA	TRBJ1-2	NA	CATKTVSGYTF	TGTGCCACCAAGACAGTGAGCGGCTACACCTTC
TRBV6-1	NA	TRBJ2-7	NA	CASSRTNKTYEQYF	TGTGCCAGCAGTCGAACGAACAAAACCTACGAGCAGTACTTC
TRBV10-1	NA	TRBJ2-3	NA	CASSEFLAGSTDTQYF	TGCGCCAGCAGTGAGTTCCTTGCGGGGTCGACAGATACGCAGTATTTT
TRBV5-1	NA	TRBJ1-1	NA	CASSLTGLNTEAFF	TGCGCCAGCAGCCTTACCGGTTTGAACACTGAAGCTTTCTTT
TRBV7-9	TRBD2	TRBJ2-2	NA	CASIRTSGGNTGELFF	TGTGCCAGCATCAGGACTAGCGGGGGGAACACCGGGGAGCTGTTTTTT
TRBV27	TRBD1	TRBJ1-6	NA	CASRGQGGSPLHF	TGTGCCAGCAGGGGACAGGGGGGTTCACCCCTCCACTTT
TRBV5-1	TRBD2	TRBJ2-1	NA	CASSIRGLAGVPNEQFF	TGCGCCAGCAGCATCAGAGGACTAGCGGGGGTCCCCAATGAGCAGTTCTTC
TRBV6-5	TRBD1	TRBJ1-1	NA	CASSSGTGEVSEAFF	TGTGCCAGCAGCTCCGGGACAGGGGAGGTTTCCGAAGCTTTCTTT
TRBV6-6	NA	TRBJ1-5	NA	CASTVGGISNQPQHF	TGTGCCAGCACCGTCGGGGGGATTAGCAATCAGCCCCAGCATTTT
TRBV4-1	NA	TRBJ2-1	few	CASSQVGAKGQFF	TGCGCCAGCAGCCAAGTTGGGGCTAAGGGGCAGTTCTTC
TRBV14	NA	TRBJ2-7	NA	CASSQLGGGPGEQYF	TGTGCCAGCAGCCAACTAGGGGGGGGCCCCGGCGAGCAGTACTTC
TRBV5-6	NA	TRBJ1-1	NA	CASRSHRVTEAFF	TGTGCCAGCAGATCCCACAGGGTCACTGAAGCTTTCTTT
TRBV7-8	TRBD2	TRBJ2-1	NA	CASSLLGLAGGYSYNEQFF	TGTGCCAGCAGCTTATTAGGACTAGCGGGGGGCTACTCCTACAATGAGCAGTTCTTC
TRBV5-4	NA	TRBJ2-7	NA	CASRKTGPGDEQYF	TGTGCCAGCAGGAAAACCGGGCCGGGGGACGAGCAGTACTTC